The clone carrying this TCR beta chain was observed a few times. This entry is derived from a study of T cell changes during pregnancy in multiple sclerosis. The assay was immunoSEQ multiplex PCR, and TCRdb's table has in-frame clones only and misses some. The sample contains 66,000 or so clones, approximately 90% of which appear only once. The V segment lost 2 bases and the J segment 7 bases; nucleotides outside the gene matches: 4. CDR3 size: 16 residues. Germline V CDR1 and CDR2: MRHNA, SNTAGT. This specimen was peripheral blood, taken in the first trimester of pregnancy. The receptor was isolated from a female donor in good health, enrolled as a control in a pregnancy study. V gene TRBV6-4 combines with J gene TRBJ2-2; TRBD2 agrees at 13 bases. This CDR3 reads CASSDTSGGAIGELFF. As DNA, the CDR3 is TGTGCCAGCAGTGACACTAGCGGGGGGGCCATCGGGGAGCTGTTTTTT.